What follows are 21 T cell receptor beta chains derived from one specimen sequenced in a study of OX40 agonist ivuxolimab in advanced cancers. The data were produced by immunoSEQ multiplex PCR, yet TCRdb's version contains in-frame clones alone and is incomplete. The sample records tens of thousands of clones, 88% being singletons. The source material was CD4+ or CD8+ T cells sorted from blood, sampled in a trial of the OX40 agonist ivuxolimab. Receptors were obtained from an adult with an advanced solid tumor such as melanoma, head and neck, liver or kidney cancer.

The table lists this clone with a count of one. As DNA, the CDR3 is TGTGCCAGCTCACCGATAACAGGGGGCGGCTCCGGGGAGCTGTTTTTT. This gives the protein CASSPITGGGSGELFF. The chain is built from TRBV18 and TRBJ2-2; 9 bases are shared with TRBD1. V was clipped by 3 bases and J by 6 bases; unmatched bases: 8. The CDR3 contains 16 residues. CDR1 KGHSH and CDR2 LQKENI come from the germline V gene.

This clone appeared a few times. The chain combines TRBV29-1 with TRBJ1-2; D perhaps matches TRBD1 (5 bases). Germline lookup yields CDR1 SQVTM and CDR2 ANQGSEA. The V gene lost 2 bases and the J gene lost 1 base, with 11 bases spanning the gap. This CDR3 has 14 residues. The CDR3 sequence: CSVEFRDLNYGYTF. The CDR3, as DNA: TGCAGCGTTGAATTCCGGGACCTTAACTATGGCTACACCTTC.

This rearrangement joins TRBV28 to TRBJ1-5; no reliable D call. This CDR3 has 18 amino acids. Germline V gene lookup returns CDR1 MDHEN and CDR2 SYDVKM. V was shortened by 3 bases and J by 0 bases, with 18 bases between the two germline ends. This CDR3 reads CASSFLVVWSSSNQPQHF. CDR3 coding DNA: TGTGCCAGCAGTTTTTTGGTCGTCTGGAGTTCTAGCAATCAGCCCCAGCATTTT.

V usage is TRBV6-1 and J usage is TRBJ2-5; the match to TRBD1 covers 8 bases. Unmatched junction bases numbered 4, after V lost 5 bases and J lost 5 bases. This CDR3 is built from 13 residues. In germline, CDR1 is MNHNS, CDR2 SASEGT. The CDR3 protein is CASSHDRGETQYF. CDR3 bases: TGTGCCAGCAGTCATGACAGGGGCGAGACCCAGTACTTC.

The CDR3: CASYGTGQNYGYTF. CDR3 DNA sequence: TGTGCCAGTTATGGGACAGGACAAAACTATGGCTACACCTTC. V usage is TRBV19 and J usage is TRBJ1-2; TRBD1 matches at 8 bases. The ends lost 8 bases at V and 2 bases at J; junction bases unmatched: 7. Germline V gene data show CDR1 as LNHDA and CDR2 as SQIVND (reference sequence). The CDR3 covers 14 residues.

The V call is TRBV6-5, the J call TRBJ1-1, with D possibly TRBD1 on 6 matching bases. Germline CDR1 and CDR2: MNHEY and SVGAGI. CDR3 length: 14 amino acids. Trimming shortened V by 8 bases and J by 1 base, and 14 bases separated the two germline ends. The DNA of the CDR3 is TGTGCCAGCCTGAGTGGGACATCGAACACTGAAGCTTTCTTT. Translated, it gives CASLSGTSNTEAFF.

The rearrangement links TRBV14 to TRBJ2-3; D remains unclear. V lost 4 bases and J 2 bases, leaving 4 bases between the germline ends. CDR3 size: 12 residues. CDR1 and CDR2 (germline): SGHDN, FVKESK. The CDR3 spells CASSPFTDTQYF. Here the CDR3 DNA reads TGTGCCAGCAGCCCCTTCACAGATACGCAGTATTTT.

V gene TRBV4-2 combines with J gene TRBJ1-6, with no clear D. Trimming took off 0 bases at V and 12 bases at J, with 9 bases between the two ends. The CDR3 runs 13 residues. Germline V lookup: CDR1 LGHNA, CDR2 YNFKEQ. The CDR3 DNA reads as TGTGCCAGCAGCCAAGATCTTAAGGAACCCCTCCACTTT. Translation gives CASSQDLKEPLHF.

V gene TRBV28 combines with J gene TRBJ2-4; 11 bases map to TRBD1. CDR1 MDHEN and CDR2 SYDVKM come from the germline V gene. The CDR3 covers 19 residues. With V trimmed by 4 bases and J by 3 bases, 14 bases remained unmatched. The CDR3 DNA follows: TGTGCCAGCAGTTCCCTCCCCGGGACAGGGGGTAGCCTCAAAAACATTCAGTACTTC. Protein sequence: CASSSLPGTGGSLKNIQYF. Full variable domain (outside the CDR3, taken from reference TRBV28 and TRBJ2-4): DVKVTQSSRYLVKRTGEKVFLECVQDMDHENMFWYRQDPGLGLRLIYFSYDVKMKEKGDIPEGYSVSREKKERFSLILESASTNQTSMYLCASSSLPGTGGSLKNIQYFGAGTRLSVL.

The chain carries TRBV15 and TRBJ1-1; 11 bases agree with TRBD1. V lost 0 bases, J lost 7 bases, and 10 bases stayed unmatched. CDR1 and CDR2 from the germline V gene are LNHNV and YYDKDF (reference sequence). This CDR3 contains 17 residues. For the CDR3, the DNA is TGTGCCACCAGCAGAGATGCGGGACAGGGGGGCCGGAGTGAAGCTTTCTTT. It yields the protein CATSRDAGQGGRSEAFF.

This sequence joins TRBV5-1 and TRBJ2-1, with TRBD2 matching over 10 bases. This CDR3 spans 16 amino acids. With 2 bases clipped from V and 8 bases from J, the junction kept 10 bases outside the gene matches. Germline assignment: CDR1 SGHRS and CDR2 YFSETQ. The DNA of the CDR3 is TGCGCCAGCAGCTTCCCCCCCCTAGCGGGGGAGCATGAGCAGTTCTTC. It is translated as CASSFPPLAGEHEQFF.

The sample holds one count of this clone. In nucleotides, the CDR3 is TGTGCCAGCAGTTTACTACAGGGGTCGAAAAATGGCTACACCTTC. This sequence encodes CASSLLQGSKNGYTF. The rearrangement joins TRBV2 to TRBJ1-2, with TRBD1 identical over 7 bases. The CDR3 consists of 15 residues. V shed 5 bases, J shed 6 bases, and the junction held 12 bases outside the gene matches. Per the germline V gene, CDR1 is SNHLY and CDR2 is FYNNEI.

The CDR3 reads CASTETGVGAGELFF. In nucleotides, the CDR3 is TGTGCCAGTACCGAGACGGGAGTCGGCGCCGGGGAGCTGTTTTTT. The chain combines TRBV19 with TRBJ2-2, with a tentative D call TRBD2 (6 bases). Germline assignment: CDR1 LNHDA and CDR2 SQIVND (reference sequence). Trimming cost V 7 bases and J 6 bases, with 18 bases left between them. This CDR3 region has 15 residues.

This clone is a singleton in its sample. This rearrangement joins TRBV18 to TRBJ1-4, with D maybe TRBD1 (6 bases). The V end lost 6 bases, the J end lost 5 bases, and 16 bases lay between the germline ends. The germline gives CDR1 KGHSH, CDR2 LQKENI. The CDR3 totals 15 residues. Here the CDR3 reads CASSLLGDTNEKLFF. As DNA, the CDR3 is TGTGCCAGCTCGCTTTTGGGGGACACAAATGAAAAACTGTTTTTT.

The count of this clone is one. The chain has TRBV5-1 and TRBJ1-2; D possibly corresponds to TRBD1 (6 bases). V was shortened by 0 bases and J by 1 base, with 10 bases between the two germline ends. The V gene's germline CDR1 is SGHRS and CDR2 YFSETQ. The CDR3 covers 15 residues. The CDR3 loop reads CASSLVPGVNYGYTF. CDR3 bases: TGCGCCAGCAGCTTGGTGCCAGGGGTTAACTATGGCTACACCTTC.

V and J are TRBV4-1 and TRBJ2-5; 7 bases match TRBD1. The length of the CDR3 is 15 residues. Looked up from germline, CDR1 is MGHRA and CDR2 is YSYEKL. The V gene end was trimmed by 2 bases and the J gene end by 2 bases; junction bases not matched to a gene: 5. The CDR3 reads CASSQRQGLQETQYF. The CDR3 coding sequence is TGCGCCAGCAGCCAACGACAGGGATTGCAAGAGACCCAGTACTTC.

A word on this clone: Other DNA sequences in the sample encode the same CDR3. The V call is TRBV6-5, the J call TRBJ2-7; weak D call: TRBD2 (6 bases). V lost 0 bases, J lost 1 base, and 10 bases lay in between. The V gene's germline CDR1 is MNHEY and CDR2 SVGAGI. There are 15 residues in the CDR3. The CDR3 DNA reads as TGTGCCAGCAGTTACTCCGTACGGGAGTCCTACGAGCAGTACTTC. Amino acid sequence: CASSYSVRESYEQYF.

This chain connects TRBV10-3 to TRBJ2-7, with a weak D call TRBD1 (5 bases). V lost 5 bases, J lost 4 bases, and 18 bases lay in between. This CDR3 spans 15 amino acids. The germline V gene encodes CDR1 ENHRY and CDR2 SYGVKD. The CDR3 loop is CAISPQGRETYEQYF. In DNA, the CDR3 is TGTGCCATCAGTCCCCAGGGCAGGGAAACATACGAGCAGTACTTC.

This clone was counted only a few times. The chain employs TRBV4-1 and TRBJ1-1, with 9 bases fitting TRBD1. This CDR3 region has 14 residues. Germline V lookup: CDR1 MGHRA, CDR2 YSYEKL. J was trimmed by 1 base and V by 3 bases; bases with no gene match: 0. CDR3 DNA: TGCGCCAGCAGCCAGGACAGGGGGAACACTGAAGCTTTCTTT. Translated: CASSQDRGNTEAFF.

The count of this clone is one. The chain uses TRBV2 and TRBJ2-3; D gene uncertain. CDR1 and CDR2 from the germline V gene are SNHLY and FYNNEI. Trimming pared 5 bases from V and 2 bases from J, leaving 5 bases between. This CDR3 spans 12 amino acids. CDR3 in amino acids: CASSSATDTQYF. For the CDR3, the DNA is TGTGCCAGCAGTTCAGCCACAGATACGCAGTATTTT.

Here the CDR3 reads CASKNVPSGNTIYF. CDR3 nucleotide sequence: TGTGCCAGCAAGAACGTCCCCTCTGGAAACACCATATATTTT. The J gene is TRBJ1-3, the V gene TRBV6-1; D ambiguous. The CDR3 runs 14 residues. Germline V gene sequence: CDR1 MNHNS, CDR2 SASEGT. With 7 bases removed from V and 0 bases from J, the gap between germline ends came to 10 bases.